This T cell receptor (beta chain) comes out of a study of control samples from healthy donors and cancer patients. The CDR3 is 14 residues long. Germline lookup yields CDR1 SGHRS and CDR2 YFSETQ. Trimming left V 3 bases short and J 1 base short, with 10 bases between. Sequencing was performed with immunoSEQ multiplex PCR; in TCRdb, only in-frame clones are kept and a portion is missing. The sample consists of under 150,000 clones, approximately 86% of them appearing once. This TCR derives from a woman in her twenties or thirties in good health. The V and J genes are TRBV5-1 and TRBJ2-5, with D possibly matching TRBD1 (6 bases). Sequenced material: blood. This CDR3 reads CASSSNRAQETQYF. CDR3 coding DNA: TGCGCCAGCAGCTCAAACAGGGCCCAAGAGACCCAGTACTTC.